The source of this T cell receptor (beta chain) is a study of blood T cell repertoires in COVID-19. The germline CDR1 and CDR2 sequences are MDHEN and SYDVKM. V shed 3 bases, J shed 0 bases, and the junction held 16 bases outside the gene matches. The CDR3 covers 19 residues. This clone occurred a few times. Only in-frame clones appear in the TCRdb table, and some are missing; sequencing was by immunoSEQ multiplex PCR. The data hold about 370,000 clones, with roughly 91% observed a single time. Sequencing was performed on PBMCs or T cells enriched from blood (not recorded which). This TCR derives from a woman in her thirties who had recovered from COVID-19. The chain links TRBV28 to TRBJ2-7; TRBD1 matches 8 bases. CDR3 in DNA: TGTGCCAGCAGTTTTGTTTGGGAATTCCGGGACAGGATCTCCTACGAGCAGTACTTC. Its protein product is CASSFVWEFRDRISYEQYF.